These 12 T cell receptor beta chains share one sample of origin, sequenced in a study of blood T cell repertoires in COVID-19. Sequencing used immunoSEQ multiplex PCR; TCRdb keeps in-frame clones, though not all of them. The sample records under 300,000 clones, about 79% being singletons. Sample: peripheral blood. The receptor source for this set is a woman aged 40 to 55 who had recovered from COVID-19.

This clone was picked up a small number of times. In DNA, the CDR3 is TGTGCCACCAGCCCGATAGGGGTCGGTTATCAGCCCCAGCATTTT. Its translation is CATSPIGVGYQPQHF. The chain joins TRBV15 to TRBJ1-5, with D perhaps TRBD1 (5 bases). Between the trimmed V and J ends, which lost 5 bases and 5 bases, there was a span of 16 bases. Looked up from germline, CDR1 is LNHNV and CDR2 is YYDKDF (reference sequence). This CDR3 is 15 amino acids long.

This chain links TRBV14 with TRBJ1-2; 10 bases are a match to TRBD1. The CDR3 runs 15 residues. Germline V gives CDR1 SGHDN, CDR2 FVKESK. J lost 4 bases, V lost 4 bases, and 6 bases had no gene match. CDR3 protein: CASSLGGQGSYGYTF. The CDR3 nucleotides are TGTGCCAGCAGCCTCGGGGGACAGGGGTCCTATGGCTACACCTTC.

This sequence joins TRBV15 and TRBJ1-1, with 8 bases lining up with TRBD1. After removal of 2 bases from V and 3 bases from J, the junction contained 2 bases not matched to a gene. Per the germline V gene, CDR1 is LNHNV and CDR2 is YYDKDF (reference sequence). The CDR3 contains 14 residues. In DNA form, the CDR3 reads TGTGCCACCAGCAGAAAACAGGGGGACACTGAAGCTTTCTTT. It codes for CATSRKQGDTEAFF.

The gene calls are TRBV3-1 (or the pseudogene TRBV3-2) and TRBJ1-1; no reliable D call. The CDR3 sequence is 15 residues long. Trimming removed 1 base at V and 2 bases at J, with 11 bases between. CDR1 LGHDT and CDR2 YNNKEL come from the germline V gene (reference sequence). The chain's CDR3 is CASSQGFGSNTEAFF. The CDR3 bases are TGTGCCAGCAGCCAAGGGTTCGGGTCAAACACTGAAGCTTTCTTT.

This chain connects TRBV2 to TRBJ2-1; D remains ambiguous. Germline lookup yields CDR1 SNHLY and CDR2 FYNNEI. The CDR3 extends over 13 amino acids. V was trimmed by 10 bases and J by 2 bases, leaving 12 bases between them. The CDR3 loop is CATEPAAYNEQFF. The CDR3 DNA reads TGTGCCACCGAACCGGCGGCCTACAATGAGCAGTTCTTC. The entire variable domain, with the rest obtained from reference TRBV2 and TRBJ2-1, is as follows: EPEVTQTPSHQVTQMGQEVILRCVPISNHLYFYWYRQILGQKVEFLVSFYNNEISEKSEIFDDQFSVERPDGSNFTLKIRSTKLEDSAMYFCATEPAAYNEQFFGPGTRLTVL.

The chain uses TRBV3-1 (or the pseudogene TRBV3-2) and TRBJ1-6, with 10 positions matching TRBD1. Germline V gene lookup returns CDR1 LGHDT and CDR2 YNNKEL (reference sequence). The CDR3 is made up of 17 amino acids. V trimming: 4 bases; J trimming: 7 bases; junction bases outside the gene matches: 10. The CDR3 loop is CASSPKDRGNFNSPLHF. CDR3 coding DNA: TGTGCCAGCAGCCCAAAGGACAGGGGGAACTTCAATTCACCCCTCCACTTT.

This rearrangement joins TRBV12-3 or TRBV12-4 to TRBJ1-2; D might be TRBD1 (5 bases). This CDR3 has 13 amino acids. Trimming stripped 2 bases from V and 10 bases from J, with 14 bases between. CDR3 sequence: CASSLIPGRNYTF. The DNA for the CDR3 is TGTGCCAGCAGTTTAATACCAGGGAGGAACTACACCTTC.

The rearrangement uses TRBV6-1 and TRBJ1-2, with D unresolved. V was clipped by 2 bases and J by 0 bases, with 10 bases between them. CDR1 and CDR2 from the germline V gene are MNHNS and SASEGT. This CDR3 has 15 residues. The DNA for the CDR3 is TGTGCCAGCAGTGAATCGGGGATAGCTAACTATGGCTACACCTTC. This codes for CASSESGIANYGYTF.

This clone was counted only a few times. The genes are TRBV9 and TRBJ1-6, with D unresolved. The CDR3 loop spans 14 amino acids. Deletions cut 0 bases from V and 8 bases from J, with 9 bases between. In germline, CDR1 is SGDLS, CDR2 YYNGEE. CDR3 in DNA: TGTGCCAGCAGCGTAGGCGCAGGCGATTCACCCCTCCACTTT. Translating gives CASSVGAGDSPLHF.

The chain joins TRBV5-1 to TRBJ2-2, with a tentative D call TRBD2 (7 bases). This CDR3 is 16 amino acids long. Per the germline V gene, CDR1 is SGHRS and CDR2 is YFSETQ. Trimming took off 3 bases at V and 2 bases at J, with 14 bases between the two ends. The CDR3 nucleotides read TGCGCCAGCAGCTGGCCCCGGGGGGCCAACACCGGGGAGCTGTTTTTT. This gives the protein CASSWPRGANTGELFF.

The genes are TRBV7-2 and TRBJ2-3, with 7 bases identical to TRBD2. Per the germline V gene, CDR1 is SGHTA and CDR2 is FQGNSA. This CDR3 spans 15 amino acids. The trim removed 4 bases at V and 3 bases at J, leaving 7 bases unmatched. In DNA, the CDR3 is TGTGCCAGCAGCTGGGGACTATCTAATACAGATACGCAGTATTTT. It is translated as CASSWGLSNTDTQYF. The whole variable domain, filled in from reference TRBV7-2 and TRBJ2-3, reads GAGVSQSPSNKVTEKGKDVELRCDPISGHTALYWYRQSLGQGLEFLIYFQGNSAPDKSGLPSDRFSAERTGGSVSTLTIQRTQQEDSAVYLCASSWGLSNTDTQYFGPGTRLTVL.

V usage is TRBV5-1 and J usage is TRBJ2-1; 11 nucleotides agree with TRBD1. CDR3 size: 14 residues. With V trimmed by 3 bases and J by 7 bases, 3 bases remained unmatched. Looked up from germline, CDR1 is SGHRS and CDR2 is YFSETQ. CDR3 DNA: TGCGCCAGCAGCTCCGGACAGGGGGCTAATGAGCAGTTCTTC. Its translation: CASSSGQGANEQFF.